Listed below are T cell receptor beta chains from one sample, sequenced in a study of blood T cell repertoires in COVID-19. Profiled with immunoSEQ multiplex PCR; TCRdb holds only in-frame clones, not every one. The table lists 210,000 or so clones, 84% of them singletons. Sequencing was carried out using peripheral blood. These receptors all stem from a woman aged 45-65 years with active or convalescent COVID-19. Both conserved end residues are part of each CDR3. D genes are given only for firm matches. Part of the rows lack a size; the others show once, few, many or a class for expanded clones.

j_call,v_call,clone_size,d_call,cdr3_aa,cdr3_nt
TRBJ1-4,TRBV4-1,NA,TRBD1,CASSYGQGREKLFF,TGCGCCAGCAGTTACGGACAGGGTAGAGAAAAACTGTTTTTT
TRBJ2-1,TRBV5-1,NA,TRBD2,CASSLEPSGGYNEQFF,TGCGCCAGCAGCTTGGAACCTAGCGGGGGCTACAATGAGCAGTTCTTC
TRBJ1-3,TRBV7-6,once,TRBD1,CASSLRGLGNTIYF,TGTGCCAGCAGCTTGAGGGGGCTCGGAAACACCATATATTTT
TRBJ2-1,TRBV10-1,NA,TRBD2,CASSRSSGSYNEQFF,TGCGCCAGCAGTCGGTCTAGCGGCTCCTACAATGAGCAGTTCTTC
TRBJ1-5,TRBV6-5,NA,NA,CASSSRGGNQPQHF,TGTGCCAGCAGTAGCCGAGGAGGGAATCAGCCCCAGCATTTT
TRBJ1-2,TRBV9,NA,NA,CASSKQGNYGYTF,TGTGCCAGCAGTAAACAGGGCAACTATGGCTACACCTTC
TRBJ2-1,TRBV7-9,NA,NA,CASSLGEWADEQFF,TGTGCCAGCAGCTTGGGAGAGTGGGCTGATGAGCAGTTCTTC
TRBJ1-3,TRBV2,NA,NA,CASSKTQESSGNTIYF,TGTGCCAGCAGCAAAACACAGGAGAGCTCTGGAAACACCATATATTTT
TRBJ2-5,TRBV11-2,NA,TRBD2,CASSPGLILAGVMEETQYF,TGTGCCAGCAGCCCGGGCCTGATACTAGCGGGGGTTATGGAAGAGACCCAGTACTTC
TRBJ1-5,TRBV24-1,NA,NA,CATSAGGNQPQHF,TGTGCCACCAGTGCCGGGGGTAATCAGCCCCAGCATTTT
TRBJ2-2,TRBV5-4,NA,NA,CASSRDWGTGELFF,TGTGCCAGCAGCCGGGACTGGGGCACCGGGGAGCTGTTTTTT
TRBJ2-6,TRBV7-9,NA,NA,CASSSAGANVLTF,TGTGCCAGCAGCTCTGCTGGGGCCAACGTCCTGACTTTC
TRBJ2-2,TRBV19,NA,NA,CASSPPGSVGELFF,TGTGCCAGTAGTCCCCCCGGGAGTGTCGGGGAGCTGTTTTTT
TRBJ1-1,TRBV5-6,NA,TRBD1,CASSLGQMNTEAFF,TGTGCCAGCAGCCTGGGACAGATGAACACTGAAGCTTTCTTT
TRBJ1-5,TRBV18,NA,TRBD1,CASSPQTGGFQPQHF,TGTGCCAGCTCACCTCAAACAGGGGGCTTTCAGCCCCAGCATTTT
TRBJ2-1,TRBV15,NA,NA,CATTGTQGNEQFF,TGTGCCACCACCGGGACTCAGGGCAATGAGCAGTTCTTC
TRBJ2-3,TRBV4-2,NA,TRBD2,CASRLQREGSTDTQYF,TGTGCCAGCAGACTTCAGCGGGAGGGTAGCACAGATACGCAGTATTTT
TRBJ2-1,TRBV5-1,NA,TRBD2,CASSLEGTSYNEQFF,TGCGCCAGCAGCTTGGAGGGGACTAGTTACAATGAGCAGTTCTTC
TRBJ2-1,TRBV24-1,once,NA,CATSDPTGRQFF,TGTGCCACCAGTGATCCCACGGGAAGGCAGTTCTTC
TRBJ2-2,TRBV27,NA,NA,CASSSAGRNTGELFF,TGTGCCAGCAGTTCTGCGGGAAGGAACACCGGGGAGCTGTTTTTT
TRBJ1-3,TRBV19,NA,NA,CASIRSSSGNTIYF,TGTGCCAGTATAAGATCGAGCTCTGGAAACACCATATATTTT
TRBJ1-5,TRBV2,NA,NA,CASSNRAGGDQPQHF,TGTGCCAGCAGCAACAGGGCCGGTGGGGATCAGCCCCAGCATTTT
TRBJ2-7,TRBV6-1,NA,NA,CASSEIGRKRASSYEQYF,TGTGCCAGCAGTGAGATTGGAAGAAAGCGAGCTTCTTCCTACGAGCAGTACTTC
TRBJ1-1,TRBV5-5,few,NA,CASSPIDRLNTEAFF,TGTGCCAGCAGCCCGATCGACAGGTTGAACACTGAAGCTTTCTTT
TRBJ1-1,TRBV29-1,NA,NA,CSVESFRGKAFF,TGCAGCGTTGAATCTTTCCGGGGGAAAGCTTTCTTT
TRBJ2-5,TRBV4-2,NA,NA,CASSQDTGGGEETQYF,TGTGCCAGCAGCCAAGATACAGGGGGGGGCGAAGAGACCCAGTACTTC
TRBJ2-2,TRBV6-4,many,NA,CASSDRSTGELFF,TGTGCCAGCAGTGACCGTAGTACCGGGGAGCTGTTTTTT
TRBJ1-1,TRBV4-1,NA,NA,CASSQGSTGLPEAFF,TGCGCCAGCAGCCAGGGTTCCACAGGTCTCCCTGAAGCTTTCTTT
TRBJ2-7,TRBV19,NA,NA,CASSQTSGYEQYF,TGTGCCAGCTCACAGACATCCGGCTACGAGCAGTACTTC
TRBJ1-4,TRBV7-9,NA,NA,CASSLDSGSNEKLFF,TGTGCCAGCAGCTTAGATTCGGGTTCTAATGAAAAACTGTTTTTT
TRBJ1-2,TRBV6-6,NA,NA,CASRDYQGTLGYGYTF,TGTGCCAGCAGAGACTACCAGGGGACCTTGGGCTATGGCTACACCTTC
TRBJ2-2,TRBV11-2,NA,NA,CASSRDSPGELFF,TGTGCCAGCAGCCGTGACAGCCCCGGGGAGCTGTTTTTT
TRBJ1-1,TRBV6-2/TRBV6-3,NA,TRBD1,CASSYDRGEAFF,TGTGCCAGCAGTTACGACAGGGGGGAAGCTTTCTTT
TRBJ1-3,TRBV18,NA,NA,CASSPKGNPGTIYF,TGTGCCAGCTCACCAAAGGGGAACCCGGGCACCATATATTTT
TRBJ2-3,TRBV28,NA,TRBD1,CASSVQGASTDTQYF,TGTGCCAGCAGTGTCCAGGGGGCTAGCACAGATACGCAGTATTTT
TRBJ1-5,TRBV28,NA,NA,CASSLTGSPGQPQHF,TGTGCCAGCAGCCTCACAGGGTCCCCTGGACAGCCCCAGCATTTT
TRBJ2-1,TRBV5-3,few,NA,CARSLAGSYNEQFF,TGTGCCAGAAGCTTGGCGGGCTCCTACAATGAGCAGTTCTTC
TRBJ2-2,TRBV29-1,NA,NA,CSGTHSTNTGELFF,TGCAGCGGGACACACAGCACGAACACCGGGGAGCTGTTTTTT
TRBJ2-1,TRBV20-1,NA,TRBD2,CSAGGTSGREYNEQFF,TGCAGTGCTGGTGGGACTAGCGGGAGGGAATACAATGAGCAGTTCTTC
TRBJ2-1,TRBV30,NA,TRBD2,CAWSVLAGEGGEQFF,TGTGCCTGGAGTGTCCTAGCGGGAGAGGGCGGTGAGCAGTTCTTC
TRBJ1-1,TRBV15,NA,NA,CATSRDVEGIAEAFF,TGTGCCACCAGCAGAGATGTTGAGGGAATCGCTGAAGCTTTCTTT
TRBJ1-5,TRBV19,NA,NA,CASRSNTGGTNPQHF,TGTGCCAGTAGGAGTAACACCGGGGGAACAAATCCCCAGCATTTT
TRBJ1-1,TRBV5-1,NA,NA,CASRPQEMNTEAFF,TGCGCCAGCAGACCCCAAGAGATGAACACTGAAGCTTTCTTT
TRBJ1-2,TRBV2,NA,NA,CASIFTASNYGYTF,TGTGCCAGCATCTTTACAGCCTCTAACTATGGCTACACCTTC
TRBJ2-1,TRBV7-6,once,TRBD2,CASSLDAAGVYNEQFF,TGTGCCAGCAGCTTAGACGCAGCGGGAGTCTACAATGAGCAGTTCTTC
TRBJ1-5,TRBV28,NA,NA,CASSDQRGGNQPQHF,TGTGCCAGCAGTGATCAACGAGGGGGTAATCAGCCCCAGCATTTT
TRBJ1-5,TRBV5-1,NA,NA,CASSPGHTEQPQHF,TGCGCCAGCAGCCCGGGACACACTGAGCAGCCCCAGCATTTT
TRBJ2-7,TRBV15,NA,TRBD2,CATSPGTSGYSYEQYF,TGTGCCACCAGCCCCGGGACTAGCGGTTACTCCTACGAGCAGTACTTC
TRBJ2-5,TRBV16,few,NA,CASSQSVGREETQYF,TGTGCCAGCAGCCAATCGGTAGGGCGGGAAGAGACCCAGTACTTC
TRBJ1-3,TRBV13,NA,TRBD1,CASSDGTGLGNTIYF,TGTGCCAGCAGCGACGGGACAGGGCTAGGAAACACCATATATTTT
TRBJ2-7,TRBV27,NA,NA,CASSYRSGYEQYF,TGTGCCAGCAGTTATCGGTCTGGCTACGAGCAGTACTTC
TRBJ1-1,TRBV4-1,NA,TRBD1,CASKPGQGQNTEAFF,TGCGCCAGCAAACCGGGACAGGGCCAAAACACTGAAGCTTTCTTT
TRBJ2-1,TRBV6-5,NA,NA,CATGGMGEASNEQFF,TGTGCCACAGGGGGGATGGGGGAGGCAAGCAATGAGCAGTTCTTC
TRBJ1-3,TRBV29-1,NA,NA,CSVWESGSGNTIYF,TGCAGCGTTTGGGAGAGCGGCTCTGGAAACACCATATATTTT
TRBJ1-1,TRBV24-1,NA,TRBD1,CATSDYRGLEAFF,TGTGCCACCAGTGATTACAGGGGACTGGAAGCTTTCTTT
TRBJ2-2,TRBV25-1,NA,TRBD2,CASSDFGGKRTGELFF,TGTGCCAGCAGTGATTTCGGGGGGAAACGCACCGGGGAGCTGTTTTTT
TRBJ1-2,TRBV29-1,NA,NA,CSVGPGGGGYGYTF,TGCAGCGTTGGGCCCGGGGGCGGGGGCTATGGCTACACCTTC
TRBJ1-1,TRBV5-1,NA,NA,CASSPYGGANTEAFF,TGCGCCAGCAGCCCCTACGGGGGTGCGAACACTGAAGCTTTCTTT